A selection of T cell receptor beta chains follows, all from one sample in a study of blood T cell repertoires in COVID-19. The protocol was immunoSEQ multiplex PCR, while the TCRdb copy is restricted to in-frame clones and leaves out a portion. The data show 210,000 or so clones, with over 75% seen just once and less than 15% held by the top ten. The sequenced sample was peripheral blood. The receptor source for this set is a man in his fifties or sixties who had recovered from COVID-19. Both conserved end residues are part of each CDR3. D genes are given only for firm matches. Clone sizes are given selectively: once, few, many, or a class where the clone is expanded.

j_call v_call clone_size d_call cdr3_nt cdr3_aa
TRBJ2-7 TRBV28 - TRBD2 TGTGCCAGCAGTTTATCAGCGGGGAACCTCTACGAGCAGTACTTC CASSLSAGNLYEQYF
TRBJ2-5 TRBV11-2 - - TGTGCCAGCAGCGCAAGCGGAGAGTACCAAGAGACCCAGTACTTC CASSASGEYQETQYF
TRBJ2-1 TRBV6-2/TRBV6-3 - - TGTGCCAGCAGTTATAGCGATGAGCAGTTCTTC CASSYSDEQFF
TRBJ1-1 TRBV5-1 - - TGCGCCACTAAGGACACAGGGAACACTGAAGCTTTCTTT CATKDTGNTEAFF
TRBJ2-3 TRBV11-2 few TRBD2 TGTGCCAGCAGCGCAGCGGGACGAAACACAGATACGCAGTATTTT CASSAAGRNTDTQYF
TRBJ2-2 TRBV4-1 - TRBD1 TGCGCCAGCAGCATGACGCACAGGGGAACCGGGGAGCTGTTTTTT CASSMTHRGTGELFF
TRBJ1-5 TRBV5-6 - - TGTGCCAGCAGCGTGCAGGGGCGGGATCAGCCCCAGCATTTT CASSVQGRDQPQHF
TRBJ2-2 TRBV2 - TRBD1 TGTGCCAGCAGTGTCCAGGGGGCCACGAACACCGGGGAGCTGTTTTTT CASSVQGATNTGELFF
TRBJ2-1 TRBV5-1 - TRBD2 TGCGCCAGCAGCTTGGATCTAGCGGGAGCCTACAATGAGCAGTTCTTC CASSLDLAGAYNEQFF
TRBJ1-2 TRBV2 many TRBD1 TGTGCCTCGTCGGACAGGGGAAACTATGGCTACACCTTC CASSDRGNYGYTF
TRBJ2-6 TRBV5-1 - - TGCGCCAGCAGCTTGGAAGGGGCAGGGGCCAACGTCCTGACTTTC CASSLEGAGANVLTF
TRBJ1-1 TRBV2 - - TGTGCCAGCAGTGAAATGTCGGTTCTGAACACTGAAGCTTTCTTT CASSEMSVLNTEAFF
TRBJ2-3 TRBV5-4 - - TGTGCCAGCAGCTCCCGGGGATCTAACACAGATACGCAGTATTTT CASSSRGSNTDTQYF
TRBJ2-1 TRBV11-2 - TRBD2 TGTGCCAGCAGCTCTCAGGGACTAGCGGGTCCCTTGGATGAGCAGTTCTTC CASSSQGLAGPLDEQFF
TRBJ2-7 TRBV7-3 - - TGTGCCAGCAGCTTAACGACAGTCGGCGAGCAGTACTTC CASSLTTVGEQYF
TRBJ1-1 TRBV28 - TRBD1 TGTGCCAGCAGTTTAGGACAGGGCAAGACTGAAGCTTTCTTT CASSLGQGKTEAFF
TRBJ1-2 TRBV6-5 - TRBD1 TGTGCCAGCAGTTACTCGAGACAGGGGATAGGCTACACCTTC CASSYSRQGIGYTF
TRBJ2-3 TRBV6-2/TRBV6-3 - TRBD2 TGTGCCAGCAGTTACTCGACTGAGCGGGAGGGCCGGTTTGGGGATACGCAGTATTTT CASSYSTEREGRFGDTQYF
TRBJ2-7 TRBV2 - TRBD1 TGTGCCAGCAGTACAGGGACAGGGACTGGACTTCAGTACTTC CASSTGTGTGLQYF
TRBJ2-3 TRBV24-1 - - TGTGCCACCAGTGACCCGCTAGGAAGCACAGATACGCAGTATTTT CATSDPLGSTDTQYF
TRBJ2-1 TRBV6-1 - - TGTGCCAGCAGTGAACCCACCGGCCAAGGGGCCTACAATGAGCAGTTCTTC CASSEPTGQGAYNEQFF
TRBJ1-2 TRBV6-6 - TRBD1 TGTGCCAGCAGTAAACAGGGGGCGCAGGGACGCCATGGCTACACCTTC CASSKQGAQGRHGYTF
TRBJ2-1 TRBV7-8 - TRBD2 TGTGCCAGCTCCGGGACTAACGAATACAATGAGCAGTTCTTC CASSGTNEYNEQFF
TRBJ1-3 TRBV25-1 - - TGTGCCAGCAGTGAATTGGAGGGCAACTCTGGAAACACCATATATTTT CASSELEGNSGNTIYF
TRBJ2-7 TRBV5-1 - TRBD1 TGCGCCAGCAGCAAGGACAGGGTAACAGGAGAGCAGTACTTC CASSKDRVTGEQYF
TRBJ2-7 TRBV15 - TRBD2 TGTGCCACCAGCTCATCGACTAGCGGGGACGAGCAGTACTTC CATSSSTSGDEQYF
TRBJ2-2 TRBV18 - - TGTGCCAGCGCAGGGATTTTTGGAAACACCGGGGAGCTGTTTTTT CASAGIFGNTGELFF
TRBJ2-5 TRBV5-1 - - TGCGCCAGCAGCTTCGGACAGCAAGAGACCCAGTACTTC CASSFGQQETQYF
TRBJ1-2 TRBV7-9 - - TGTGCCAGCAGCTTAGCGGCTTTAGGCTACACCTTC CASSLAALGYTF
TRBJ2-1 TRBV5-1 - - TGCGCCAGCAGCTTGGCCGTGAGCAATGAGCAGTTCTTC CASSLAVSNEQFF
TRBJ2-3 TRBV6-6 - - TGTGCCAGCGTGTCACCCGATAGTAAGCTAGTACATACGCAGTATTTT CASVSPDSKLVHTQYF
TRBJ1-2 TRBV28 few - TGTGCCAGCAGTTTACCAGGGGCCTATGGCTACACCTTC CASSLPGAYGYTF
TRBJ1-1 TRBV19 - - TGTGCCAGTAGTTTAGAGAACAGGGTTTCTTTCTTT CASSLENRVSFF
TRBJ2-1 TRBV11-2 - TRBD2 TGTGCCAGCAGCAATTACCCAAAGACTAGCGGGAGGGACAATGAGCAGTTCTTC CASSNYPKTSGRDNEQFF
TRBJ2-1 TRBV7-9 - - TGTGCCAGCAGCCCCCGGGACTCGCGCAATGAGCAGTTCTTC CASSPRDSRNEQFF
TRBJ1-1 TRBV10-3 - - TGTGCCATCAGGCCGAATCAGGGAAAGGTGAACACTGAAGCTTTCTTT CAIRPNQGKVNTEAFF
TRBJ2-1 TRBV4-1 - TRBD2 TGCGCCAGCAGCCAAGAGGGACTAGCGGGGAGTGAGCAGTTCTTC CASSQEGLAGSEQFF
TRBJ1-2 TRBV11-2 - - TGTGCCAGCAGTTCGGTCGAGACAATTGGCTACACCTTC CASSSVETIGYTF
TRBJ2-7 TRBV7-3 - - TGTGCCAGCAGCCCAGTATTAGACAGGCTGGGGCCCTACGAGCAGTACTTC CASSPVLDRLGPYEQYF
TRBJ2-2 TRBV7-6 - TRBD1 TGTGCCAGCAGCCGAACAGGGGTGGGCACCGGGGAGCTGTTTTTT CASSRTGVGTGELFF
TRBJ2-1 TRBV28 - TRBD2 TGTGCCAGCAGTTCCCATAGCGGGAGGCCCAACAATGAGCAGTTCTTC CASSSHSGRPNNEQFF
TRBJ1-1 TRBV4-3 - TRBD1 TGCGCCAGCAGCCAAGATAGGTGGACAGGGGTGGGTGCTTTCTTT CASSQDRWTGVGAFF